The T cell receptor (beta chain) under discussion was sequenced for a study of blood T cell repertoires in COVID-19. Overall study context: Acute and convalescent COVID-19 specimens originated in the United States, Italy and Spain. From T cells, B-cell-depleted T cells, or PBMCs came the material, which was cDNA or gDNA.

Authors' analysis steps: Quantification of nucleated cells was approximated via reference gene primer amplification. TCRdb's table, derived via immunoSEQ multiplex PCR, lists solely in-frame clones and lacks some. V, J and clone size were drawn from that table, and D and trimming were deduced from the DNA. The sample has 200,000 to 250,000 clones; 80% are singletons. The CDR3 is made up of 16 amino acids. Trimming removed 1 base from V and 8 bases from J; junction bases left unmatched: 9. Looked up from germline, CDR1 is KGHSH and CDR2 is LQKENI. Sequencing was performed on peripheral blood. This receptor was obtained from a woman between 65 and 79 years old with acute or convalescent COVID-19. The chain carries TRBV18 and TRBJ2-1, with 9 bases aligning to TRBD2. CDR3 residues: CASSPRGGRGIDEQFF. CDR3 coding DNA: TGTGCCAGCTCACCACGGGGCGGGAGGGGGATCGATGAGCAGTTCTTC.